A single sample gave rise to the 22 T cell receptor beta chains below, sequenced in a study of blood T cells in healthy people across ages (dated by TCRdb to 2014 to 2015). Library prep was done by 5' RACE. The reads were generated on an Illumina HiSeq 2500. A second roughly 6 to 12 cycle PCR used a sample-barcoded 5' primer and a J-beta primer mix. TCRdb trimmed the raw reads at Q25, called clones with MiXCR and kept productive beta chains. One record per CDR3 amino acid sequence lists the most common genes and DNA. The sample yields about 1.4 million distinct CDR3 sequences; approximately 60% were counted once. The ten most abundant clones make up 6.5% to 8% of the sample. Sequenced: blood. All receptors derive from a young man in good health.

The genes are TRBV15 and TRBJ1-4; 9 nucleotides agree with TRBD1. CDR3 length: 19 residues. CDR1 is LNHNV and CDR2 is YYDKDF in the germline V gene (reference sequence). Unmatched junction bases numbered 10, after V lost 0 bases and J lost 2 bases. CDR3 in DNA: TGTGCCACCAGCAGAGACCTCCGGGACAGGGTAGGGACTAATGAAAAACTGTTTTTT. This encodes CATSRDLRDRVGTNEKLFF. Looking up the rest from reference TRBV15 and TRBJ1-4 gives the full variable domain: DAMVIQNPRYQVTQFGKPVTLSCSQTLNHNVMYWYQQKSSQAPKLLFHYYDKDFNNEADTPDNFQSRRPNTSFCFLDIRSPGLGDTAMYLCATSRDLRDRVGTNEKLFFGSGTQLSVL.

In its sample, this clonotype was seen a few times. The chain couples TRBV20-1 to TRBJ2-7; D is uncertain. The V end lost 0 bases, the J end lost 1 base, and 7 bases lay between the germline ends. Germline V CDR1 and CDR2: DFQATT, SNEGSKA (reference sequence). CDR3 length: 13 amino acids. CDR3 coding DNA: TGCAGTGCTAGAGAGTCCGGATCCTACGAGCAGTACTTC. Residues: CSARESGSYEQYF.

Worth noting for this clonotype: Germline and junction disagree at one end, which may indicate a read error. The rearrangement joins TRBV12-3 or TRBV12-4 to TRBJ2-1; a possible D gene is TRBD1 (6 bases). This CDR3 is 14 amino acids long. The CDR3 DNA reads as TGTGCCAGCAGTTCGCAGGGGTCCCACAATGAGCGGTTCTTC. The encoded protein is CASSSQGSHNERFF.

This chain uses TRBV2 with TRBJ2-2, with unresolved D. This CDR3 has 16 residues. V gave up 6 bases and J gave up 4 bases, with 18 bases separating them. Germline lookup yields CDR1 SNHLY and CDR2 FYNNEI. This CDR3 is CASSPTVKSSTGELFF. The CDR3 DNA reads as TGTGCCAGCAGCCCTACAGTGAAATCATCCACCGGGGAGCTGTTTTTT.

This clonotype was seen a few times. The chain employs TRBV4-1 and TRBJ2-3; no reliable D call. V lost 0 bases and J 2 bases, leaving 12 bases between the germline ends. The germline gives CDR1 MGHRA, CDR2 YSYEKL. The CDR3 spans 16 residues. In DNA, the CDR3 is TGCGCCAGCAGCCAAGATTGGGCATCCCTCACAGATACGCAGTATTTT. Protein: CASSQDWASLTDTQYF.

The CDR3 DNA reads as TGTGCCAGCAGCGTAGACCCCTCCGGGGCGGTTGAAGCTTTCTTT. The encoded protein is CASSVDPSGAVEAFF. V usage is TRBV7-2 and J usage is TRBJ1-1; tentative D call: TRBD1 (5 bases). The V gene's germline CDR1 is SGHTA and CDR2 FQGNSA. This CDR3 contains 15 residues. V dropped 5 bases and J dropped 7 bases, with 20 bases sitting between them.

The genes are TRBV28 and TRBJ1-1, with TRBD1 as a possible D gene (6 bases). The V end was cut by 3 bases, the J end by 3 bases, with 11 bases between. The CDR3 extends over 14 amino acids. Looked up from germline, CDR1 is MDHEN and CDR2 is SYDVKM. The CDR3 region is CASSFKGEDTEAFF. CDR3 nucleotides: TGTGCCAGCAGTTTCAAGGGGGAGGACACTGAAGCTTTCTTT.

The chain carries TRBV4-1 and TRBJ1-2; D gene ambiguous. Germline CDR1 is MGHRA and CDR2 is YSYEKL. With 1 base removed from V and 7 bases from J, the gap between germline ends came to 16 bases. The CDR3 is made up of 15 amino acids. CDR3 amino acids: CASSQVVGYSFGYTF. The DNA for the CDR3 is TGCGCCAGCAGCCAAGTTGTGGGGTACTCATTTGGCTACACCTTC.

The V and J genes are TRBV29-1 and TRBJ2-3; 9 bases agree with TRBD2. Trimming cost V 3 bases and J 2 bases; bases outside gene matches: 3. The germline CDR1 and CDR2 sequences are SQVTM and ANQGSEA. The CDR3 totals 14 residues. The CDR3 bases are TGCAGCGTTGAGGCTAGCGGGAACACAGATACGCAGTATTTT. Its translation is CSVEASGNTDTQYF.

The V and J genes are TRBV5-1 and TRBJ2-5; weak D call: TRBD1 (6 bases). The CDR3 is made up of 16 amino acids. Between the trimmed V and J ends, which lost 1 base and 5 bases, there was a span of 18 bases. From germline, CDR1 is SGHRS and CDR2 YFSETQ. This CDR3 reads CASSLKGGPPPETQYF. CDR3 bases: TGCGCCAGCAGCTTGAAAGGGGGACCCCCGCCGGAGACCCAGTACTTC.

The chain joins TRBV15 to TRBJ2-3, with D unresolved. CDR1 is LNHNV and CDR2 is YYDKDF in the germline V gene (reference sequence). This CDR3 spans 13 amino acids. Trimming removed 1 base at V and 5 bases at J, with 7 bases between. The CDR3 loop is CATSRGPGDTQYF. Here the CDR3 DNA reads TGTGCCACCAGCAGAGGTCCAGGAGATACGCAGTATTTT.

The genes are TRBV29-1 and TRBJ1-2, with TRBD1 identical over 11 bases. The CDR3 loop spans 14 amino acids. V gave up 5 bases and J gave up 4 bases; unmatched junction bases: 6. Germline CDR1 reads SQVTM; CDR2 reads ANQGSEA. The CDR3 region has the DNA TGCAGCGTTTCGGGACAGGGGGTCGGCTATGGCTACACCTTC. It codes for CSVSGQGVGYGYTF.

The chain joins TRBV11-2 to TRBJ2-1, with 11 bases identical to TRBD1. Trimming cost V 3 bases and J 8 bases; bases outside gene matches: 12. This CDR3 has 17 amino acids. Germline lookup yields CDR1 SGHAT and CDR2 FQNNGV. The CDR3 loop is CASSFTPGQGVMDEQFF. CDR3 nucleotides: TGTGCCAGCAGCTTTACGCCGGGACAGGGGGTCATGGATGAGCAGTTCTTC.

The chain has TRBV7-2 and TRBJ2-2, with D possibly being TRBD1 or TRBD2 (5 bases each). CDR3 length equals 14 residues. Germline CDR1 is SGHTA and CDR2 is FQGNSA. The V end was cut by 7 bases, the J end by 4 bases, with 13 bases between. The CDR3 is CASTGTQITGELFF. Here the CDR3 DNA reads TGTGCCAGCACCGGGACCCAGATCACCGGGGAGCTGTTTTTT.

CDR3 sequence (DNA): TGCAGTGCCCCCCCCGGTAACACAGATACGCAGTATTTT. Its translation: CSAPPGNTDTQYF. The chain employs TRBV20-1 and TRBJ2-3; no clear D gene. The germline V gene encodes CDR1 DFQATT and CDR2 SNEGSKA (reference sequence). Trimming removed 6 bases from V and 2 bases from J, with 12 bases in between. The CDR3 is 13 amino acids.

J is TRBJ2-7 and V is TRBV2; 12 nucleotides line up with TRBD2. The J call may be faulty, since TRBJ2-5 better matches the DNA end. The CDR3 covers 15 residues. CDR1 and CDR2 from the germline V gene are SNHLY and FYNNEI. The DNA of the CDR3 is TGTGCCAGCATTTTACCGGGACTAGCGGGAGAGACCCAGTACTTC. It translates to CASILPGLAGETQYF.

This clonotype was observed a few times. The chain uses TRBV7-2 and TRBJ2-7, with 9 bases matching TRBD1. Trimming took 11 bases from V and 6 from J; bases not matched to a gene: 17. The CDR3 extends over 15 amino acids. CDR1 is SGHTA and CDR2 is FQGNSA in the germline V gene. This chain's CDR3 is CASRRTRTGAPEQYF. The CDR3 nucleotides are TGTGCCTCCCGAAGGACAAGGACAGGGGCTCCCGAGCAGTACTTC.

The chain is built from TRBV5-1 and TRBJ1-2, with D unclear. The germline V gene encodes CDR1 SGHRS and CDR2 YFSETQ. Trimming left V 0 bases short and J 6 bases short, with 6 bases between. This CDR3 is built from 12 residues. The CDR3 DNA is TGCGCCAGCAGCTTGGGGCAGCATGGCTACACCTTC. Translated, it gives CASSLGQHGYTF.

This clonotype was counted a few times. The chain links TRBV5-1 to TRBJ2-4; tentatively, D is TRBD2 (6 bases). CDR3 length: 16 amino acids. V shed 3 bases and J shed 3 bases, with 16 bases lying between them. Per the germline V gene, CDR1 is SGHRS and CDR2 is YFSETQ. The DNA for the CDR3 is TGCGCCAGCAGCTGGACGGGAGAATTGGGCAAAAACATTCAGTACTTC. It encodes CASSWTGELGKNIQYF.

The V and J genes are TRBV6-5 and TRBJ2-1, with D perhaps matching TRBD1 (5 bases). V gave up 4 bases and J gave up 4 bases, with 8 bases separating them. This CDR3 contains 13 residues. The germline V gene has CDR1 MNHEY and CDR2 SVGAGI. CDR3 DNA sequence: TGTGCCAGCAGTTCGAAGGGGTACAATGAGCAGTTCTTC. The encoded protein is CASSSKGYNEQFF.

The V call is TRBV2, the J call TRBJ2-2, with D unresolved. Trimming stripped 7 bases from V and 5 bases from J, with 8 bases between. The CDR3 runs to 12 residues. Germline CDR1 reads SNHLY; CDR2 reads FYNNEI. The CDR3 loop is CASTAETGELFF. The CDR3 coding sequence is TGTGCCAGCACGGCAGAGACCGGGGAGCTGTTTTTT.

The chain carries TRBV4-2 and TRBJ1-2; no definite D call. The CDR3 extends over 16 amino acids. The ends were cut back, 4 bases at V and 6 bases at J, with 21 bases in the middle. The V gene's germline CDR1 is LGHNA and CDR2 YNFKEQ. The CDR3 sequence is CASSRWPSEANDGYTF. CDR3 nucleotides: TGTGCCAGCAGCCGCTGGCCCTCTGAAGCAAACGATGGCTACACCTTC.